This TCR beta chain was recovered during a study of T cell responses to AZD1222 COVID-19 vaccine. Overall study findings and caveats: Only five to seven individuals given AZD1222 were seropositive at baseline.

The protocol was immunoSEQ multiplex PCR, while the TCRdb copy is restricted to in-frame clones and leaves out a portion. Of 65,000 to 100,000 clones in the sample, around 93% were seen once. Comment on this clone: Its antigen is unknown.

Unmatched junction bases numbered 4, after V lost 4 bases and J lost 0 bases. This CDR3 region has 17 residues. Germline CDR1 is SGDLS and CDR2 is YYNGEE. The sequence derives from an adult who received the AZD1222 COVID-19 vaccine. The source was peripheral blood, collected 28 days after the second AZD1222 dose. The chain carries TRBV9 and TRBJ2-1; TRBD2 aligns across 13 bases. The CDR3 DNA sequence: TGTGCCAGCAGCCCCTGGACTAGCGGGAGCTCCTACAATGAGCAGTTCTTC. It is translated as CASSPWTSGSSYNEQFF.